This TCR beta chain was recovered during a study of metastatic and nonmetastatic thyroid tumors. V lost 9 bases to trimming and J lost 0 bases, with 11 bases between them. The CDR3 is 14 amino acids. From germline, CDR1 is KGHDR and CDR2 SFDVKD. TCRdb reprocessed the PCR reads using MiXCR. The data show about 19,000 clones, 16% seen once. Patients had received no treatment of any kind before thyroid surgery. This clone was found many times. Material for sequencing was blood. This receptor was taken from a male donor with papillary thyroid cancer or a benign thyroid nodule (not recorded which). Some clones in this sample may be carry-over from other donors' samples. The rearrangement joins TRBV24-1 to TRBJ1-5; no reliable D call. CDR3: CATVGLDSNQPQHF. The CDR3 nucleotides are TGTGCCACCGTCGGATTGGATAGCAATCAGCCCCAGCATTTT.